Shown below are 28 T cell receptor beta chains from a single sample sequenced in a study of blood T cell repertoires in COVID-19. TCRdb's table, derived via immunoSEQ multiplex PCR, lists solely in-frame clones and lacks some. The table shows around 120,000 clones, with more than 75% occurring only once. Sample: peripheral blood. These TCRs come from a human donor in a cohort sampled during active COVID-19.

This rearrangement joins TRBV27 to TRBJ1-3; no clear D. Germline V gene sequence: CDR1 MNHEY, CDR2 SMNVEV (reference sequence). The CDR3 length is 12 residues. Trimming pared 8 bases from V and 0 bases from J, leaving 5 bases between. CDR3 region: CASRSSGNTIYF. In nucleotides, the CDR3 is TGTGCCAGCCGGAGCTCTGGAAACACCATATATTTT.

This chain uses TRBV15 with TRBJ2-3; D is ambiguous. The germline V and J ends were trimmed by 0 bases and 2 bases, with 9 bases remaining between them. Per germline, CDR1 LNHNV and CDR2 YYDKDF (reference sequence). This CDR3 is built from 15 residues. The CDR3 is CATSRDSMHTDTQYF. CDR3 in DNA: TGTGCCACCAGCAGAGATAGTATGCACACAGATACGCAGTATTTT.

The chain is built from TRBV24-1 and TRBJ2-3; a possible D gene is TRBD2 (6 bases). Trimming took off 3 bases at V and 10 bases at J, with 13 bases between the two ends. Germline V gene sequence: CDR1 KGHDR, CDR2 SFDVKD. The CDR3 consists of 13 residues. The CDR3 protein is CATSDRDWAAQYF. CDR3 in DNA: TGTGCCACCAGTGATCGGGACTGGGCCGCGCAGTATTTT.

This rearrangement joins TRBV28 to TRBJ1-4, with 10 bases matching TRBD1. The CDR3 extends over 15 amino acids. The J segment lost 8 bases and the V segment lost 5 bases, leaving 8 bases of the junction unmatched. Per germline, CDR1 MDHEN and CDR2 SYDVKM. The CDR3 coding sequence is TGTGCCAGCAGTATAACCGGGACAGGGGACGAAAAACTGTTTTTT. Residues: CASSITGTGDEKLFF.

The chain's CDR3 is CASSFVAEETQYF. CDR3 in DNA: TGTGCCAGCAGCTTTGTAGCGGAAGAGACCCAGTACTTC. V and J are TRBV7-2 and TRBJ2-5, with D maybe TRBD2 (6 bases). The germline V gene has CDR1 SGHTA and CDR2 FQGNSA. The length of the CDR3 is 13 residues. V lost 3 bases and J 3 bases, leaving 8 bases between the germline ends.

This rearrangement joins TRBV5-6 to TRBJ1-4; 8 bases match TRBD1. CDR3 length: 18 residues. Germline V gives CDR1 SGHDT, CDR2 YYEEEE. Trimming removed 3 bases from V and 5 bases from J; junction bases left unmatched: 15. For the CDR3, the DNA is TGTGCCAGCAGCTCTGGGGGCGTTACCAGGGGGCCGAATGAAAAACTGTTTTTT. This sequence encodes CASSSGGVTRGPNEKLFF.

This clone showed up just a few times. V is TRBV4-1 and J is TRBJ1-2, with a possible D match to TRBD1 (5 bases). CDR3 length equals 14 residues. Germline V gives CDR1 MGHRA, CDR2 YSYEKL. Trimming took 4 bases from V and 4 from J, leaving 13 bases between them. The CDR3 loop reads CASSPRRQLYGYTF. In nucleotides, the CDR3 is TGCGCCAGCAGCCCACGGAGACAGCTCTATGGCTACACCTTC.

V usage is TRBV7-2 and J usage is TRBJ2-7, with 8 bases lining up with TRBD1. The CDR3 has 15 residues. The germline gives CDR1 SGHTA, CDR2 FQGNSA. V lost 3 bases and J lost 2; bases outside the gene matches: 6. As DNA, the CDR3 is TGTGCCAGCAGCTTTCCGGACAGGGCAGCCTACGAGCAGTACTTC. Its translation is CASSFPDRAAYEQYF.

V is TRBV28 and J is TRBJ1-2; D is undetermined. Germline CDR1 reads MDHEN; CDR2 reads SYDVKM. CDR3 length: 15 amino acids. V was pared by 5 bases and J by 2 bases, with 15 bases between. Here the CDR3 reads CASSVAQIPNYGYTF. In DNA, the CDR3 is TGTGCCAGCAGTGTAGCTCAGATCCCGAACTATGGCTACACCTTC.

The chain is built from TRBV28 and TRBJ2-1, with 13 bases fitting TRBD2. This CDR3 spans 15 amino acids. V dropped 6 bases and J dropped 7; count of bases not matched to a gene: 6. CDR1 and CDR2 from the germline V gene are MDHEN and SYDVKM. The CDR3 sequence is CASSIWTSGGNEQFF. The CDR3 bases are TGTGCCAGCAGCATCTGGACTAGCGGGGGAAATGAGCAGTTCTTC.

This clone was seen just once. The chain couples TRBV6-5 to TRBJ2-7; 7 nucleotides line up with TRBD1. J lost 2 bases, V lost 2 bases, and 3 bases had no gene match. Germline-derived CDR1 and CDR2 are MNHEY and SVGAGI. CDR3 length: 14 residues. In DNA form, the CDR3 reads TGTGCCAGCAGTTACAACGACAGGGCCTACGAGCAGTACTTC. Translating it yields CASSYNDRAYEQYF.

There are a few counts of this clone. The chain links TRBV11-1 to TRBJ2-2; 9 positions match TRBD1. With 2 bases clipped from V and 5 bases from J, the junction kept 6 bases outside the gene matches. CDR3 length equals 16 residues. Germline V CDR1 and CDR2: SGHAT, FQDESV (reference sequence). The CDR3: CASSLRRDRVTGELFF. The CDR3 coding sequence is TGTGCCAGCAGCTTAAGAAGGGACAGGGTAACCGGGGAGCTGTTTTTT.

V usage is TRBV3-1 (or the pseudogene TRBV3-2) and J usage is TRBJ2-1; 9 bases map to TRBD2. Per germline, CDR1 LGHDT and CDR2 YNNKEL (reference sequence). The CDR3 length is 16 residues. V dropped 5 bases and J dropped 3; count of bases not matched to a gene: 8. The CDR3 spells CASSDKAGGYYNEQFF. Written as DNA, the CDR3 is TGTGCCAGCAGCGACAAAGCGGGGGGTTACTACAATGAGCAGTTCTTC.

The chain couples TRBV10-2 to TRBJ2-3; D is possibly TRBD1 (5 bases). The CDR3 is 13 residues long. V lost 7 bases and J 3 bases, leaving 11 bases between the germline ends. Germline V gives CDR1 WSHSY, CDR2 SAAADI. CDR3 residues: CASIDQGTDTQYF. The CDR3 DNA reads TGCGCCAGCATCGATCAGGGAACAGATACGCAGTATTTT.

The J gene is TRBJ2-5, the V gene TRBV10-3; 7 bases fit TRBD1. CDR3 length: 14 residues. Germline loops: CDR1 ENHRY, CDR2 SYGVKD. Trimming took 3 bases from V and 2 from J; bases not matched to a gene: 3. CDR3 in DNA: TGTGCCATCAGTGACTCAGGGGGACAAGAGACCCAGTACTTC. Translated, it gives CAISDSGGQETQYF.

The chain has TRBV6-5 and TRBJ1-5, with TRBD1 identical over 10 bases. Per germline, CDR1 MNHEY and CDR2 SVGAGI. Trimming at V came to 6 bases and at J to 11 bases, leaving 10 bases not matched to a gene. The CDR3 has 14 residues. CDR3 loop: CASRPDRGPSAQHF. CDR3 nucleotides: TGTGCCAGCAGACCCGACAGGGGGCCCTCGGCCCAGCATTTT.

CDR3 sequence: CASSPGASGVGEQYF. The CDR3 DNA follows: TGTGCCAGCTCACCAGGGGCTAGCGGAGTGGGTGAGCAGTACTTC. The V call is TRBV18, the J call TRBJ2-7; 7 bases align to TRBD2. V gave up 2 bases and J gave up 7 bases; unmatched junction bases: 11. Germline V CDR1 and CDR2: KGHSH, LQKENI. This CDR3 has 15 amino acids.

The chain uses TRBV19 and TRBJ1-2, with 9 bases fitting TRBD1. The ends lost 5 bases at V and 8 bases at J; junction bases unmatched: 15. The germline V gene has CDR1 LNHDA and CDR2 SQIVND (reference sequence). CDR3 length: 16 residues. Here the CDR3 reads CASSPLPGQGPDGYTF. CDR3 nucleotide sequence: TGTGCCAGTAGTCCTCTCCCGGGACAGGGACCGGACGGCTACACCTTC.

This clone has just a few counts. The gene calls are TRBV7-6 and TRBJ2-3; 9 bases align to TRBD1. The ends lost 1 base at V and 6 bases at J; junction bases unmatched: 5. The CDR3 is 15 residues long. Germline assignment: CDR1 SGHVS and CDR2 FNYEAQ. CDR3 protein: CASSLGGQGRDTQYF. DNA for the CDR3: TGTGCCAGCAGCTTAGGGGGACAGGGAAGGGATACGCAGTATTTT.

V and J are TRBV2 and TRBJ1-1, with TRBD1 matching 8 bases. V lost 2 bases to trimming and J lost 5 bases; unmatched junction nucleotides: 7. This CDR3 region has 15 residues. Looked up from germline, CDR1 is SNHLY and CDR2 is FYNNEI. Here the CDR3 reads CASSEQGAFVTEAFF. DNA for the CDR3: TGTGCCAGCAGTGAACAGGGGGCTTTTGTGACTGAAGCTTTCTTT.

J is TRBJ1-4 and V is TRBV10-2, with D unclear. Trimming removed 0 bases from V and 0 bases from J, with 5 bases in between. The germline CDR1 and CDR2 sequences are WSHSY and SAAADI. This CDR3 has 15 residues. DNA for the CDR3: TGCGCCAGCAGTGAGTCATATGCAACTAATGAAAAACTGTTTTTT. Amino acids: CASSESYATNEKLFF.

The genes are TRBV24-1 and TRBJ2-5, with D possibly matching TRBD1 (6 bases). The V end lost 3 bases, the J end lost 4 bases, and 14 bases lay between the germline ends. Per the germline V gene, CDR1 is KGHDR and CDR2 is SFDVKD. This CDR3 spans 15 amino acids. The DNA for the CDR3 is TGTGCCACCAGTGATCAAACACAGGGTGGAGAGACCCAGTACTTC. It codes for CATSDQTQGGETQYF.

This clone was seen a few times. The genes are TRBV14 and TRBJ1-1; D is perhaps TRBD1 (6 bases). This CDR3 has 16 amino acids. The V and J ends lost 5 bases and 0 bases respectively, with 16 bases between them. Germline V gives CDR1 SGHDN, CDR2 FVKESK. CDR3 sequence: CASSIQQGSMNTEAFF. The CDR3 coding sequence is TGTGCCAGCAGCATACAACAGGGAAGCATGAACACTGAAGCTTTCTTT.

J is TRBJ1-1 and V is TRBV18, with D possibly TRBD1 on 6 matching bases. V lost 0 bases and J lost 2, with 13 bases in between. Germline values: CDR1 KGHSH, CDR2 LQKENI. The CDR3 is made up of 16 amino acids. Here the CDR3 reads CASSPPPGQRNTEAFF. Written as DNA, the CDR3 is TGTGCCAGCTCACCACCTCCAGGACAGCGTAACACTGAAGCTTTCTTT.

This clone was seen once. This chain uses TRBV6-6 with TRBJ1-1, with D possibly TRBD1 on 5 matching bases. The ends were cut back, 5 bases at V and 1 base at J, with 14 bases in the middle. Germline V gene data show CDR1 as MNHNY and CDR2 as SVGAGI (reference sequence). The CDR3 extends over 15 amino acids. The CDR3 protein is CASSLLQDPNTEAFF. The DNA of the CDR3 is TGTGCCAGCAGTCTCCTACAGGACCCGAACACTGAAGCTTTCTTT.

J is TRBJ1-1 and V is TRBV21-1. TRBV21-1 is annotated as a pseudogene. There are 18 residues in the CDR3. This CDR3 reads CASSKNGRGPKPSTEAFF. CDR3 in DNA: TGTGCCAGCAGCAAAAACGGGAGGGGGCCCAAACCCTCCACTGAAGCTTTCTTT.

The gene calls are TRBV28 and TRBJ1-4; no clear D. This CDR3 is built from 13 residues. The V and J ends lost 6 bases and 4 bases respectively, with 9 bases between them. CDR1 MDHEN and CDR2 SYDVKM come from the germline V gene. The CDR3: CASRTVFNEKLFF. CDR3 in DNA: TGTGCCAGCAGAACAGTCTTTAATGAAAAACTGTTTTTT.

V gene TRBV6-6 combines with J gene TRBJ2-5; 11 bases line up with TRBD2. CDR3 length: 15 residues. The junction had 7 bases not matched to a gene; V was cut back by 5 bases and J by 5 bases. Germline V lookup: CDR1 MNHNY, CDR2 SVGAGI (reference sequence). CDR3 residues: CASSQPGLAAETQYF. The CDR3 bases are TGTGCCAGCAGTCAACCGGGACTAGCGGCCGAGACCCAGTACTTC.